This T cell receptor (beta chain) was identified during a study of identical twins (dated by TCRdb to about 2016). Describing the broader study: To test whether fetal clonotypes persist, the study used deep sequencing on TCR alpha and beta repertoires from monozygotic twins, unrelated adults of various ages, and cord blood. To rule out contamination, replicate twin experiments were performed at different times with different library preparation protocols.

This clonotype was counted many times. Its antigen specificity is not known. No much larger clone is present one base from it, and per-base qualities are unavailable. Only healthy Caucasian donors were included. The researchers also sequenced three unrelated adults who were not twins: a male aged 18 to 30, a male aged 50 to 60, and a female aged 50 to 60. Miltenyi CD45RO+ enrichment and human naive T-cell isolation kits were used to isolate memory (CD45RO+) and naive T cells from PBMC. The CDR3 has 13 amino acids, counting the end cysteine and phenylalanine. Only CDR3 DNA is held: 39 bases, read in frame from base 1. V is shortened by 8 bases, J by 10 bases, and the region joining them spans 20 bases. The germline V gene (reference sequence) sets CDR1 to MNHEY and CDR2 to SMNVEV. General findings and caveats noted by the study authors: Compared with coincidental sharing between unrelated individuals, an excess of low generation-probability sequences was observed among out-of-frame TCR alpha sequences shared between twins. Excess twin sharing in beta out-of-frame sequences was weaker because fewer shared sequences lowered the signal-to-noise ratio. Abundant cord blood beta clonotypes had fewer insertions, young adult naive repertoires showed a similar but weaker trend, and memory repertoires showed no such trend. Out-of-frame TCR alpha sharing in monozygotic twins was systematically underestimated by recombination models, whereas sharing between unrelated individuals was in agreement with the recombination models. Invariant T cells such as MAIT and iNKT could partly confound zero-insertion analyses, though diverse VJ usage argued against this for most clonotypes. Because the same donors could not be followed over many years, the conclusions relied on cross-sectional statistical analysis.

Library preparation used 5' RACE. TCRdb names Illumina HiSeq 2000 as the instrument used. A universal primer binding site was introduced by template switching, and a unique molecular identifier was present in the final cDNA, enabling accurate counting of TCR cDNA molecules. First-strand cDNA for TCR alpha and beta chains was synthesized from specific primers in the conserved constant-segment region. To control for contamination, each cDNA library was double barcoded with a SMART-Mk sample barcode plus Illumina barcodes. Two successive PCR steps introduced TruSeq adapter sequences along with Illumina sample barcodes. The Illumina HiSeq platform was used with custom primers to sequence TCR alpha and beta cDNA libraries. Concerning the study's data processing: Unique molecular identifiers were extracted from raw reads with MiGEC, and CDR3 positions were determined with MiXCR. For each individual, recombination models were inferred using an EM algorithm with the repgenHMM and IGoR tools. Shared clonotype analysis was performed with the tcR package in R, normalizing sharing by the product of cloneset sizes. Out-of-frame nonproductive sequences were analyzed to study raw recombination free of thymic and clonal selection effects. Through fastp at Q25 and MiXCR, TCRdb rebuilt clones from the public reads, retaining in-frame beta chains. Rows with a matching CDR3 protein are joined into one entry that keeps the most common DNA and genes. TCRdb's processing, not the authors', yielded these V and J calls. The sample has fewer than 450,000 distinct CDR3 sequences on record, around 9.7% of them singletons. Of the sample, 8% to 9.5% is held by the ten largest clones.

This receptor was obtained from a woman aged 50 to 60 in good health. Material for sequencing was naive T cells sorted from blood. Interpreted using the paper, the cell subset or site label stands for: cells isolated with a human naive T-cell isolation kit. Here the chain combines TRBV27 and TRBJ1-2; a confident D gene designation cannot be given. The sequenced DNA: TGTGCCAGCGGCGACCCCACCGGTTTCAACTACACCTTC. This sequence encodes CASGDPTGFNYTF.